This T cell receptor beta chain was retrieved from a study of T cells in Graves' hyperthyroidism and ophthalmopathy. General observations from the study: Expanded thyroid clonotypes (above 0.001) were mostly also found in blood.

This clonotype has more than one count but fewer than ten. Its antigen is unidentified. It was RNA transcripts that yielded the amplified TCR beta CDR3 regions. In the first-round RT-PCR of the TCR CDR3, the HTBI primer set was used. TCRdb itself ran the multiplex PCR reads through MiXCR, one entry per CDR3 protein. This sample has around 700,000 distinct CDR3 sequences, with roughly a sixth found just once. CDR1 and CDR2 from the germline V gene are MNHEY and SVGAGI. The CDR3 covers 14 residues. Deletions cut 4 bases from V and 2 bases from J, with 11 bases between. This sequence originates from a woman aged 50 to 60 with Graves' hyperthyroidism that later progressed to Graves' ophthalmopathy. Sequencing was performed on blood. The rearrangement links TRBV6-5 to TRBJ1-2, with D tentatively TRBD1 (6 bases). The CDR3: CASSFSGQNYGYTF. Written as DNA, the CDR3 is TGTGCCAGCAGTTTCTCTGGACAGAACTATGGCTACACCTTC.